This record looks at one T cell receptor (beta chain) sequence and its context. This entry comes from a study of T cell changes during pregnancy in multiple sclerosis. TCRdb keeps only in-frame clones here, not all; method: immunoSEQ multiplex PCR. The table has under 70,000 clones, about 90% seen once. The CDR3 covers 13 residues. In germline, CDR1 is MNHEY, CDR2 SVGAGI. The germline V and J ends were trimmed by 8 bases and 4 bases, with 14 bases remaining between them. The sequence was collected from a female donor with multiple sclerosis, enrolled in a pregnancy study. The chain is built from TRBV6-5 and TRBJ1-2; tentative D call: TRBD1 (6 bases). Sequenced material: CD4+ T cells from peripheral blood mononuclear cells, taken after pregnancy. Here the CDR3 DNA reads TGTGCCAGCGGTGAACAGGGCACCTATGGCTACACCTTC. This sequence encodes CASGEQGTYGYTF.